This T cell receptor beta chain originates from a study of blood T cells in healthy people across ages. Study observations and caveats: In long-lived donors, naive CD4+ cell counts and diversity exceeded those of aged donors.

Note on this clonotype: Its antigen is unknown.

With a J-beta primer mix and a sample-barcoded 5' primer, a second PCR ran about 7 to 12 cycles. Carrying 12 random nucleotides, a template-switch adaptor labeled each individual cDNA molecule. A single record per CDR3 protein comes from TCRdb applying MiXCR to the 5' RACE reads. The sample comprises over 1.5 million distinct CDR3 sequences, 49% of which are singletons, and around 2.1% rests with the top ten. Every participating donor contributed around 9.5 milliliters of peripheral blood through a draw. Germline V lookup: CDR1 LNHNV, CDR2 YYDKDF (reference sequence). CDR3 length equals 16 residues. V lost 3 bases and J lost 8, with 20 bases in between.

The chain employs TRBV15 and TRBJ2-1, with D possibly being TRBD1 or TRBD2 (6 bases each). Sequenced material: blood. The sequence was collected from a woman between 40 and 55 years old in good health. The CDR3, as DNA: TGTGCCACCAGCAGGGTAGACCGGGGGCTGCTGGATGAGCAGTTCTTC. Translating it yields CATSRVDRGLLDEQFF.